This TCR beta chain was captured by sequencing in a study of siplizumab effects on memory and regulatory T cells. Regarding the study as a whole: The diversity of naive T cells seemed greater than that of memory cells, and their alloresponse contribution seemed major. Treg-derived clones made up an average of about 68% of mappable alloreactive CD4+ clones with siplizumab and over 25% in controls. Alloreactive sequences tracing back to unstimulated CD4+ memory cells fell significantly with siplizumab.

Clones were read by immunoSEQ multiplex PCR, and TCRdb kept only the in-frame ones, dropping some. This sample has roughly 100,000 clones; 92% occur once, and the top ten carry around 1.1%. With respect to this clone: Its specificity is unknown.

CDR3 size: 13 residues. Germline V gene sequence: CDR1 SGHVS, CDR2 FQNEAQ. The junction had 2 bases not matched to a gene; V was cut back by 3 bases and J by 6 bases. The receptor comes from a human donor in good health. Sequenced input: CD4+ T cells sorted from blood. This chain joins TRBV7-8 and TRBJ1-1; 9 bases fit TRBD1. CDR3 in amino acids: CASSLGQGSEAFF. The DNA of the CDR3 is TGTGCCAGCAGCTTGGGACAGGGTTCTGAAGCTTTCTTT.